This TCR beta chain was recorded in a study of blood T cell repertoires in COVID-19. Study context: Sites across the United States, Italy and Spain contributed samples from acute and convalescent COVID-19. PBMCs, B-cell-depleted T cells, or T cells provided the cDNA or gDNA that made up the material.

How the authors handled the data: From reference gene primer amplification, estimates of nucleated cell counts were derived. TCRdb's table, derived via immunoSEQ multiplex PCR, lists solely in-frame clones and lacks some. That table furnishes V, J and clone size, whereas the DNA furnished D and trimming. Of 150,000 to 200,000 clones listed, 85% to 90% are singletons. Germline V gene lookup returns CDR1 SGDLS and CDR2 YYNGEE. V trimming: 3 bases; J trimming: 1 base; junction bases outside the gene matches: 12. This CDR3 spans 19 amino acids. J is TRBJ2-1 and V is TRBV9, with 11 positions matching TRBD2. Sequenced material: peripheral blood. The source is a man aged 18 to 29 with active or convalescent COVID-19. CDR3 nucleotides: TGTGCCAGCAGCGCCCCTGAGACTAGCGGGGTACCTTCCTACAATGAGCAGTTCTTC. Translated: CASSAPETSGVPSYNEQFF. The full variable domain, its missing parts supplied by reference TRBV9 and TRBJ2-1, is DSGVTQTPKHLITATGQRVTLRCSPRSGDLSVYWYQQSLDQGLQFLIQYYNGEERAKGNILERFSAQQFPDLHSELNLSSLELGDSALYFCASSAPETSGVPSYNEQFFGPGTRLTVL.